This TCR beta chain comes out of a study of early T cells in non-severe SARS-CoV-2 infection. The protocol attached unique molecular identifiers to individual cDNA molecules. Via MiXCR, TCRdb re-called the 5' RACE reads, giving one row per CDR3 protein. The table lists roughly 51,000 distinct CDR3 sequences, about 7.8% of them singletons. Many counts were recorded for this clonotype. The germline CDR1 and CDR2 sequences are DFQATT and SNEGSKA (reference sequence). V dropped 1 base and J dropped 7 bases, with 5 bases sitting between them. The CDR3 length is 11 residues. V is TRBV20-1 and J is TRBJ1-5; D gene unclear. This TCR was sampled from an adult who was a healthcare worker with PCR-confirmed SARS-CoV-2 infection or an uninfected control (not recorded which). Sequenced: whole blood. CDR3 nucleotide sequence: TGCAGTGCTAGAGTTGGGCAGCCCCAGCATTTT. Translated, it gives CSARVGQPQHF.